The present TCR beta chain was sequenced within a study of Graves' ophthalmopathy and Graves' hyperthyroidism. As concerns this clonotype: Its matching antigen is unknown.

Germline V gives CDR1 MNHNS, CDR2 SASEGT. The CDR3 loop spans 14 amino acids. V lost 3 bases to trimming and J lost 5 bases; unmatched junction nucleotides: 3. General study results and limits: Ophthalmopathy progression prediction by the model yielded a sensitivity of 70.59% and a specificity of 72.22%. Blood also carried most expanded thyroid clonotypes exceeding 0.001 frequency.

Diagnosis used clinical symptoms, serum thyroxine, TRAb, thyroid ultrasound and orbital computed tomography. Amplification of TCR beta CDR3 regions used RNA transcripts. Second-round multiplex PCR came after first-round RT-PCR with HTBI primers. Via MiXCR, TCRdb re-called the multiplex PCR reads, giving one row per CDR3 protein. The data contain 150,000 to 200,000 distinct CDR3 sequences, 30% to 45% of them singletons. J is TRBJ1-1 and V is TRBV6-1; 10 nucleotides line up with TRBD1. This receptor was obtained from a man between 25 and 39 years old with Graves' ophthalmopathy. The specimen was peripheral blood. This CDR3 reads CASSDDRGLTEAFF. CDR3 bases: TGTGCCAGCAGTGATGACAGGGGGCTTACTGAAGCTTTCTTT.